Listed here are 27 T cell receptor beta chains from one sample, sequenced in a study of blood T cell repertoires in COVID-19. Here immunoSEQ multiplex PCR was the method, and the copy in TCRdb shows in-frame clones only, minus some. This sample has approximately 200,000 clones, with approximately 90% found just once. Sequences were obtained from PBMCs or T cells enriched from blood (not recorded which). The receptors stem from a young man who had recovered from COVID-19.

This chain links TRBV6-5 with TRBJ2-7; 7 bases match TRBD1. The germline V gene has CDR1 MNHEY and CDR2 SVGAGI. Trimming removed 7 bases from V and 2 bases from J; junction bases left unmatched: 5. This CDR3 has 13 amino acids. The CDR3 DNA reads TGTGCCAGCATCGGACAGGCGCCCTACGAGCAGTACTTC. Translated: CASIGQAPYEQYF.

The V gene is TRBV6-5, the J gene TRBJ1-4; TRBD1 might be the D (5 bases). The germline V gene has CDR1 MNHEY and CDR2 SVGAGI. The CDR3 loop spans 14 amino acids. Trimming took off 6 bases at V and 8 bases at J, with 16 bases between the two ends. As DNA, the CDR3 is TGTGCCAGCAGCCTGGGGGGGGTAGGGGAAAAACTGTTTTTT. Its protein is CASSLGGVGEKLFF.

This sequence joins TRBV13 and TRBJ1-2; TRBD1 agrees at 8 bases. Germline lookup yields CDR1 PRHDT and CDR2 FYEKMQ (reference sequence). With V trimmed by 4 bases and J by 3 bases, 4 bases remained unmatched. The CDR3 runs to 14 residues. CDR3 nucleotides: TGTGCCAGCAGCTCCGGACAGGGAGACTATGGCTACACCTTC. Translation: CASSSGQGDYGYTF.

V is TRBV11-2 and J is TRBJ2-7; no reliable D call. The CDR3 has 14 amino acids. V was cut by 1 base and J by 3 bases, with 10 bases left in between. CDR1 is SGHAT, CDR2 FQNNGV, per germline. This CDR3 reads CASSLAVRNYEQYF. The CDR3 region has the DNA TGTGCCAGCAGCTTAGCGGTCAGGAACTACGAGCAGTACTTC.

The chain links TRBV18 to TRBJ1-1, with 9 bases aligning to TRBD1. Losses at the gene ends were 6 bases for V and 6 bases for J; bases not matched to a gene: 17. CDR1 KGHSH and CDR2 LQKENI come from the germline V gene. This CDR3 contains 17 residues. The CDR3 sequence is CASSGSPGTGISAEAFF. CDR3 DNA sequence: TGTGCCAGCTCCGGAAGTCCCGGGACAGGGATTAGTGCTGAAGCTTTCTTT.

This clone has just one count. The chain is built from TRBV9 and TRBJ2-7; 9 positions agree with TRBD2. The CDR3 has 18 residues. The trim removed 0 bases at V and 2 bases at J, leaving 12 bases unmatched. Germline V gene lookup returns CDR1 SGDLS and CDR2 YYNGEE. The CDR3 sequence is CASSVGLAGGLATYEQYF. CDR3 DNA sequence: TGTGCCAGCAGCGTAGGCCTTGCAGGGGGACTAGCCACCTACGAGCAGTACTTC.

The V gene is TRBV6-2 or TRBV6-3, the J gene TRBJ2-7; 7 nucleotides match TRBD1. With 2 bases clipped from V and 2 bases from J, the junction kept 21 bases outside the gene matches. Germline-derived CDR1 and CDR2 are MNHEY and SVGEGT. This CDR3 spans 20 amino acids. The CDR3 spells CASSYILSPGQLYKPYEQYF. The CDR3 DNA is TGTGCCAGCAGTTACATCCTTTCTCCGGGACAGCTTTACAAACCCTACGAGCAGTACTTC.

V usage is TRBV5-1 and J usage is TRBJ2-7; D perhaps matches TRBD2 (6 bases). This CDR3 spans 14 amino acids. V lost 2 bases to trimming and J lost 5 bases, with 14 bases between them. CDR1 is SGHRS and CDR2 is YFSETQ in the germline V gene. CDR3 region: CASSLRLGPDEQYF. The CDR3 region has the DNA TGCGCCAGCAGCTTAAGACTAGGTCCCGACGAGCAGTACTTC.

This sequence joins TRBV13 and TRBJ2-3; TRBD2 aligns across 10 bases. The length of the CDR3 is 17 residues. Unmatched junction bases numbered 3, after V lost 0 bases and J lost 0 bases. The germline CDR1 and CDR2 sequences are PRHDT and FYEKMQ (reference sequence). The CDR3 bases are TGTGCCAGCAGCTTAGGTGCTAGCGGGAGTAGCACAGATACGCAGTATTTT. Translating it yields CASSLGASGSSTDTQYF. Filled out from reference TRBV13 and TRBJ2-3, the complete variable domain reads AAGVIQSPRHLIKEKRETATLKCYPIPRHDTVYWYQQGPGQDPQFLISFYEKMQSDKGSIPDRFSAQQFSDYHSELNMSSLELGDSALYFCASSLGASGSSTDTQYFGPGTRLTVL.

The genes are TRBV2 and TRBJ1-4; possibly TRBD1 for D (5 bases). The CDR3 covers 14 residues. Trimming left V 3 bases short and J 4 bases short, with 9 bases between. Germline V gene lookup returns CDR1 SNHLY and CDR2 FYNNEI. CDR3 bases: TGTGCCAGCAGTGAGTACAGGCGTAATGAAAAACTGTTTTTT. This gives the protein CASSEYRRNEKLFF.

This sequence joins TRBV28 and TRBJ1-1, with 12 bases fitting TRBD1. The germline CDR1 and CDR2 sequences are MDHEN and SYDVKM. The CDR3 length is 16 residues. Trimming took 8 bases from V and 3 from J; bases not matched to a gene: 10. Here the CDR3 reads CASLGGDRGRDTEAFF. CDR3 bases: TGTGCCAGCTTGGGCGGGGACAGGGGGCGGGACACTGAAGCTTTCTTT.

The CDR3 loop is CASSGTYEQYF. The DNA of the CDR3 is TGTGCCAGCAGCGGCACCTACGAGCAGTACTTC. The chain couples TRBV3-1 (or the pseudogene TRBV3-2) to TRBJ2-7; D gene ambiguous. The CDR3 has 11 amino acids. Germline values: CDR1 LGHDT, CDR2 YNNKEL (reference sequence). V lost 5 bases, J lost 2 bases, and 4 bases lay in between.

This chain joins TRBV10-3 and TRBJ1-2; the match to TRBD1 covers 10 bases. The CDR3 contains 13 residues. V dropped 4 bases and J dropped 6; count of bases not matched to a gene: 2. CDR1 and CDR2 from the germline V gene are ENHRY and SYGVKD. For the CDR3, the DNA is TGTGCCATCAGTGGACAGGGGGCGCATGGCTACACCTTC. It specifies CAISGQGAHGYTF.

The chain is built from TRBV5-6 and TRBJ1-5, with D perhaps TRBD1 (5 bases). This CDR3 is built from 15 residues. V lost 2 bases and J 2 bases, leaving 11 bases between the germline ends. CDR1 is SGHDT and CDR2 is YYEEEE in the germline V gene. CDR3 sequence: CASSFMTVGNQPQHF. The DNA of the CDR3 is TGTGCCAGCAGCTTCATGACAGTAGGCAATCAGCCCCAGCATTTT.

The V call is TRBV19, the J call TRBJ1-1; unclear D gene. The CDR3 is 11 residues long. CDR1 and CDR2 from the germline V gene are LNHDA and SQIVND (reference sequence). V shed 6 bases and J shed 8 bases, with 10 bases lying between them. The DNA of the CDR3 is TGTGCCAGTAGCTATCTCAGGGAAGCTTTCTTT. Protein sequence: CASSYLREAFF.

The chain joins TRBV5-1 to TRBJ2-2, with 15 bases lining up with TRBD2. The germline gives CDR1 SGHRS, CDR2 YFSETQ. The V gene end was trimmed by 5 bases and the J gene end by 4 bases; junction bases not matched to a gene: 6. The CDR3 is 17 amino acids. The CDR3 here is CASSGLAGGQGTGELFF. The CDR3 coding sequence is TGCGCCAGCAGTGGACTAGCGGGGGGGCAAGGCACCGGGGAGCTGTTTTTT.

V is TRBV23-1 and J is TRBJ2-7, with 10 positions matching TRBD2. TRBV23-1 is marked as an open reading frame, function uncertain. The CDR3 is 16 amino acids. Trimming cost V 5 bases and J 1 base; bases outside gene matches: 8. The CDR3 region is CASSITGLAESYEQYF. CDR3 bases: TGCGCCAGCAGTATAACAGGACTAGCGGAATCCTACGAGCAGTACTTC.

This rearrangement joins TRBV9 to TRBJ1-2; possibly TRBD1 for D (6 bases). Trimming removed 3 bases at V and 2 bases at J, with 11 bases between. CDR1 SGDLS and CDR2 YYNGEE come from the germline V gene. The CDR3 runs to 14 residues. The CDR3 DNA reads TGTGCCAGCAGCGCGGCAGGGACAAACTATGGCTACACCTTC. Its protein product is CASSAAGTNYGYTF.

The chain couples TRBV19 to TRBJ2-2; the D is unclear. Between the trimmed V and J ends, which lost 1 base and 3 bases, there was a span of 12 bases. The CDR3 sequence is 16 residues long. Looked up from germline, CDR1 is LNHDA and CDR2 is SQIVND (reference sequence). For the CDR3, the DNA is TGTGCCAGTAGTATAGCCAGGTGGTGGGACACCGGGGAGCTGTTTTTT. Protein sequence: CASSIARWWDTGELFF.

V and J are TRBV11-2 and TRBJ1-5; 8 positions match TRBD1. The CDR3 spans 14 residues. CDR1 SGHAT and CDR2 FQNNGV come from the germline V gene. The V segment lost 3 bases and the J segment 4 bases; nucleotides outside the gene matches: 2. The chain's CDR3 is CASSLDRANQPQHF. CDR3 bases: TGTGCCAGCAGCTTGGACAGGGCTAATCAGCCCCAGCATTTT. Full variable domain (rest looked up from reference TRBV11-2 and TRBJ1-5): EAGVAQSPRYKIIEKRQSVAFWCNPISGHATLYWYQQILGQGPKLLIQFQNNGVVDDSQLPKDRFSAERLKGVDSTLKIQPAKLEDSAVYLCASSLDRANQPQHFGDGTRLSIL.

This CDR3 is CASSLDQGISQGYTF. CDR3 DNA: TGTGCCAGCAGCTTAGATCAGGGGATTTCTCAGGGCTACACCTTC. The rearrangement links TRBV7-9 to TRBJ1-2, with a tentative D call TRBD1 (6 bases). The CDR3 consists of 15 residues. Germline CDR1 and CDR2: SEHNR and FQNEAQ (reference sequence). V lost 1 base to trimming and J lost 8 bases, with 17 bases between them. Full variable domain (rest looked up from reference TRBV7-9 and TRBJ1-2): DTGVSQNPRHKITKRGQNVTFRCDPISEHNRLYWYRQTLGQGPEFLTYFQNEAQLEKSRLLSDRFSAERPKGSFSTLEIQRTEQGDSAMYLCASSLDQGISQGYTFGSGTRLTVV.

The chain links TRBV23-1 to TRBJ1-4; the D gene is possibly TRBD1 (5 bases). TRBV23-1 is labeled an ORF, and its function is uncertain. The CDR3 totals 13 residues. V lost 11 bases and J 4 bases, leaving 14 bases between the germline ends. CDR3 in amino acids: CAGARTLNEKLFF. CDR3 coding DNA: TGCGCCGGGGCCCGCACTCTTAATGAAAAACTGTTTTTT.

V is TRBV5-1 and J is TRBJ2-5; tentatively, D is TRBD2 (6 bases). Looked up from germline, CDR1 is SGHRS and CDR2 is YFSETQ. The CDR3 is 16 residues long. V was pared by 0 bases and J by 4 bases, with 16 bases between. As DNA, the CDR3 is TGCGCCAGCAGCTTGGATTTCGGGGGATCAGGAGAGACCCAGTACTTC. Translating it yields CASSLDFGGSGETQYF.

The genes are TRBV7-9 and TRBJ1-4, with a weak D call TRBD1 (6 bases). From germline, CDR1 is SEHNR and CDR2 FQNEAQ (reference sequence). The CDR3 length is 14 residues. V lost 1 base and J 8 bases, leaving 11 bases between the germline ends. CDR3 in DNA: TGTGCCAGCAGCTTAGTAGGGGGATACGAAAAACTGTTTTTT. Translation: CASSLVGGYEKLFF.

The chain is built from TRBV7-2 and TRBJ1-1; 7 bases map to TRBD1. The CDR3 loop spans 14 amino acids. V trimming: 5 bases; J trimming: 5 bases; junction bases outside the gene matches: 8. Per the germline V gene, CDR1 is SGHTA and CDR2 is FQGNSA. CDR3 sequence: CASSLQGRETEAFF. DNA for the CDR3: TGTGCCAGCAGCCTACAGGGGAGAGAGACTGAAGCTTTCTTT.

The chain employs TRBV10-3 and TRBJ1-5; 8 positions agree with TRBD1. This CDR3 spans 14 amino acids. The germline V gene has CDR1 ENHRY and CDR2 SYGVKD. V trimming: 2 bases; J trimming: 4 bases; junction bases outside the gene matches: 1. As DNA, the CDR3 is TGTGCCATCAGTGAGGACAGGGGTAATCAGCCCCAGCATTTT. Translating it yields CAISEDRGNQPQHF.

In its sample, this clone was seen once. This chain joins TRBV3-1 (or the pseudogene TRBV3-2) and TRBJ2-7; possibly TRBD2 for D (6 bases). The CDR3 contains 15 residues. CDR1 is LGHDT and CDR2 is YNNKEL in the germline V gene (reference sequence). V was shortened by 6 bases and J by 0 bases, with 15 bases between the two germline ends. The CDR3 reads CASRASGFSSYEQYF. The CDR3 DNA follows: TGTGCCAGCAGAGCAAGCGGGTTCAGCTCCTACGAGCAGTACTTC.